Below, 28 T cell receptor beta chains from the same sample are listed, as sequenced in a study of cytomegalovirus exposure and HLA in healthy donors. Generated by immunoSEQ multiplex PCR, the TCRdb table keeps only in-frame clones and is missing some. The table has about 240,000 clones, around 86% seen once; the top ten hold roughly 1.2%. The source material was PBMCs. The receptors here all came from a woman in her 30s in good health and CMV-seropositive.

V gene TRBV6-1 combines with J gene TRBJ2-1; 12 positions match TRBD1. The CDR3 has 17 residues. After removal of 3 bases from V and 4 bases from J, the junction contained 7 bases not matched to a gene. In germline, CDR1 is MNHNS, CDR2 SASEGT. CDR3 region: CASSEYGTGGVYNEQFF. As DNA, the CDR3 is TGTGCCAGCAGTGAGTACGGGACAGGGGGCGTATACAATGAGCAGTTCTTC.

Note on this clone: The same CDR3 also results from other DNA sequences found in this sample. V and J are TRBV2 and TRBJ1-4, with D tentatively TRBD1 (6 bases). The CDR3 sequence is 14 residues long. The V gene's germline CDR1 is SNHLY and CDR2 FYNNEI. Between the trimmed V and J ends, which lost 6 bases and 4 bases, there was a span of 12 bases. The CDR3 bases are TGTGCCAGCAGCATACAGGGTGGTAATGAAAAACTGTTTTTT. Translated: CASSIQGGNEKLFF.

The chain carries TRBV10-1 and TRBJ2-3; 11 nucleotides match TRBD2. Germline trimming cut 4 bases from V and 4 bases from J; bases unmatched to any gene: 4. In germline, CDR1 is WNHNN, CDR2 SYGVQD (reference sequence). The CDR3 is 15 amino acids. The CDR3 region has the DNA TGCGCCAGCAGTGGACTAGCGGGAATACCAGATACGCAGTATTTT. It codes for CASSGLAGIPDTQYF.

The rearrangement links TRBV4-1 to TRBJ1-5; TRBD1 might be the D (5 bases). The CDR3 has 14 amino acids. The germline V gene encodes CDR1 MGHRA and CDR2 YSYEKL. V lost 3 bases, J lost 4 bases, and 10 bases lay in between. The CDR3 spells CASSQTQVNQPQHF. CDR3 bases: TGCGCCAGCAGCCAGACACAGGTTAATCAGCCCCAGCATTTT.

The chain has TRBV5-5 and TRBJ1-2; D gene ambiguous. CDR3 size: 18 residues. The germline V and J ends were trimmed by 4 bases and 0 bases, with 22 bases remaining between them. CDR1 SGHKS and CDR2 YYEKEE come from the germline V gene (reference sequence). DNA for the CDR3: TGTGCCAGCAGCCCCCTGAGACTTTTCACTTCAGCTAACTATGGCTACACCTTC. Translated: CASSPLRLFTSANYGYTF. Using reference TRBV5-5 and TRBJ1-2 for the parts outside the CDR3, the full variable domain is DAGVTQSPTHLIKTRGQQVTLRCSPISGHKSVSWYQQVLGQGPQFIFQYYEKEERGRGNFPDRFSARQFPNYSSELNVNALLLGDSALYLCASSPLRLFTSANYGYTFGSGTRLTVV.

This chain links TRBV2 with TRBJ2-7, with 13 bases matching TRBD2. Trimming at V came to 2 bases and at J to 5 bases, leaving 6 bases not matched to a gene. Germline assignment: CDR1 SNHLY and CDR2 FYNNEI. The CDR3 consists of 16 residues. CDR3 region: CASSEFGLAGVNEQYF. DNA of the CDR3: TGTGCCAGCAGTGAATTTGGACTAGCGGGAGTGAACGAGCAGTACTTC.

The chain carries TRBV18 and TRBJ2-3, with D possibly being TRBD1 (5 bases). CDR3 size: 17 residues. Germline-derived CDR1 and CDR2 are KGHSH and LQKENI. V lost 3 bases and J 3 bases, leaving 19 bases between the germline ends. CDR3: CASSPGKAGWATDTQYF. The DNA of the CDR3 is TGTGCCAGCTCACCGGGGAAGGCAGGGTGGGCGACAGATACGCAGTATTTT. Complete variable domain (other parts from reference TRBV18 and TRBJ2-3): NAGVMQNPRHLVRRRGQEARLRCSPMKGHSHVYWYRQLPEEGLKFMVYLQKENIIDESGMPKERFSAEFPKEGPSILRIQQVVRGDSAAYFCASSPGKAGWATDTQYFGPGTRLTVL.

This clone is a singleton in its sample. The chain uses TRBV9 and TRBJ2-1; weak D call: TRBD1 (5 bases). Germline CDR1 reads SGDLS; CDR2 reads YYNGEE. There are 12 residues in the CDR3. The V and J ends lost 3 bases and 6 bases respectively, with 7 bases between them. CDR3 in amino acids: CASSARANEQFF. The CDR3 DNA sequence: TGTGCCAGCAGCGCCAGGGCCAATGAGCAGTTCTTC.

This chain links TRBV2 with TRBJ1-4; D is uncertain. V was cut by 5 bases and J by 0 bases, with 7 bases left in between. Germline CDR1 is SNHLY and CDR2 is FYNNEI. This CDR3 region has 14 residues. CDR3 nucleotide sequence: TGTGCCAGCAGTTATGGCACAACTAATGAAAAACTGTTTTTT. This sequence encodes CASSYGTTNEKLFF. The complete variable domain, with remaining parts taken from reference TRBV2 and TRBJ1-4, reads EPEVTQTPSHQVTQMGQEVILRCVPISNHLYFYWYRQILGQKVEFLVSFYNNEISEKSEIFDDQFSVERPDGSNFTLKIRSTKLEDSAMYFCASSYGTTNEKLFFGSGTQLSVL.

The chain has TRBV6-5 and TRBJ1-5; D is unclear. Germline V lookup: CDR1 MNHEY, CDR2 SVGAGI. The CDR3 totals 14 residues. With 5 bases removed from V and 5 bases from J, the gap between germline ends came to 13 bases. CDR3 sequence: CASSTGIRDQPQHF. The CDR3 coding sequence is TGTGCCAGCAGTACCGGGATCCGGGATCAGCCCCAGCATTTT.

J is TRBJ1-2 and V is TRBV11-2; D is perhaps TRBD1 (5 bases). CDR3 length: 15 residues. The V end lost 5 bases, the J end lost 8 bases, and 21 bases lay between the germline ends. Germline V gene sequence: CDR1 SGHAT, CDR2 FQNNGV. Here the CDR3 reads CASSPELAGTRGYTF. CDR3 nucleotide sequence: TGTGCCAGCAGCCCAGAGTTGGCAGGGACTCGCGGCTACACCTTC.

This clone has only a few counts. CDR3 residues: CASSFGGSTGELFF. In DNA form, the CDR3 reads TGTGCCAGCAGCTTCGGGGGAAGCACCGGGGAGCTGTTTTTT. The V and J genes are TRBV27 and TRBJ2-2; possibly TRBD2 for D (6 bases). The CDR3 loop spans 14 amino acids. Germline CDR1 and CDR2: MNHEY and SMNVEV (reference sequence). Trimming stripped 6 bases from V and 4 bases from J, with 12 bases between.

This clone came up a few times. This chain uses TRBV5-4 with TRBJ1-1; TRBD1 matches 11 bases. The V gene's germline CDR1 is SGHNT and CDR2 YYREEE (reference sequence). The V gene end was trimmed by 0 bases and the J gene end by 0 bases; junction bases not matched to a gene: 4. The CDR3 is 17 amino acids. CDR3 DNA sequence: TGTGCCAGCAGCTTGGGGACAGGGGGCTCCATGAACACTGAAGCTTTCTTT. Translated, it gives CASSLGTGGSMNTEAFF.

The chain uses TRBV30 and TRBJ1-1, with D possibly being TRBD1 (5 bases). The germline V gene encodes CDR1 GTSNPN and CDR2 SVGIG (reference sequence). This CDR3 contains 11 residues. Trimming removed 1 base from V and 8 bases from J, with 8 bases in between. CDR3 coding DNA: TGTGCCTGGAGTGCCCACAGGGAAGCTTTCTTT. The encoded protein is CAWSAHREAFF.

The CDR3 coding sequence is TGTGCCAGCAGCCAACGACAGGACTACGAGCAGTACTTC. Amino acid sequence: CASSQRQDYEQYF. The genes are TRBV7-7 and TRBJ2-7, with TRBD1 as a possible D gene (6 bases). The germline CDR1 and CDR2 sequences are SSHAT and FNYEAQ (reference sequence). V dropped 5 bases and J dropped 3 bases, with 11 bases sitting between them. This CDR3 is built from 13 residues.

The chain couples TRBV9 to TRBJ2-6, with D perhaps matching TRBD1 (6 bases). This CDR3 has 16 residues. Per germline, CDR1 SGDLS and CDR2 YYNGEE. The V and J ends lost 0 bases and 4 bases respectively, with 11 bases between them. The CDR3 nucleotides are TGTGCCAGCAGCGTAGCACAGGGAGCCGGGGCCAACGTCCTGACTTTC. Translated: CASSVAQGAGANVLTF.

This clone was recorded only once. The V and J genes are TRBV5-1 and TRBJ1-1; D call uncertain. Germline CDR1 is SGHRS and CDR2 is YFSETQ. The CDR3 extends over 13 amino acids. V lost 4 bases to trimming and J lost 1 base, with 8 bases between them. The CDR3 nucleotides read TGCGCCAGCAGCCCAACACAGAACACTGAAGCTTTCTTT. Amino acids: CASSPTQNTEAFF.

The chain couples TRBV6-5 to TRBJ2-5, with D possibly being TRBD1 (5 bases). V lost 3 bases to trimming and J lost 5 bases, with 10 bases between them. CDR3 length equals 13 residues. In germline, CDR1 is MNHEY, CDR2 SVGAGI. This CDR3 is CASSYRGRETQYF. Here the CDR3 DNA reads TGTGCCAGCAGTTATAGGGGCCGCGAGACCCAGTACTTC.

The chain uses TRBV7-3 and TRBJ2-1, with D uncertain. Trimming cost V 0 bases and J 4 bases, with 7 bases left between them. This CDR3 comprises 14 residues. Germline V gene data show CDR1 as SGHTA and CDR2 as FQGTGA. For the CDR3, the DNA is TGTGCCAGCAGCTTAACTCCCCGGTACAATGAGCAGTTCTTC. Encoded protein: CASSLTPRYNEQFF. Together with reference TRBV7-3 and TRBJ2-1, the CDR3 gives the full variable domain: GAGVSQTPSNKVTEKGKYVELRCDPISGHTALYWYRQSLGQGPEFLIYFQGTGAADDSGLPNDRFFAVRPEGSVSTLKIQRTERGDSAVYLCASSLTPRYNEQFFGPGTRLTVL.

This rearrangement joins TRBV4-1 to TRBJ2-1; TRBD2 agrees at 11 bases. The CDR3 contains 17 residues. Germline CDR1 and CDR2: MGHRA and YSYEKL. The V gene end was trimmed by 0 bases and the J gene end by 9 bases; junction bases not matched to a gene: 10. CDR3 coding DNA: TGCGCCAGCAGCCAAGATTCCCTAGCGGGAGGTATTGGTGAGCAGTTCTTC. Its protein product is CASSQDSLAGGIGEQFF.

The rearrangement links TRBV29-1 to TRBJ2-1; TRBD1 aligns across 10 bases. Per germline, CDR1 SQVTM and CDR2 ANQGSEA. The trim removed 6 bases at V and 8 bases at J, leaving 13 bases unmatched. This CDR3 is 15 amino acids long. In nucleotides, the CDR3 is TGCAGCGTCGGGGGGTGGAGACAGGGGGCTCATGAGCAGTTCTTC. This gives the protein CSVGGWRQGAHEQFF.

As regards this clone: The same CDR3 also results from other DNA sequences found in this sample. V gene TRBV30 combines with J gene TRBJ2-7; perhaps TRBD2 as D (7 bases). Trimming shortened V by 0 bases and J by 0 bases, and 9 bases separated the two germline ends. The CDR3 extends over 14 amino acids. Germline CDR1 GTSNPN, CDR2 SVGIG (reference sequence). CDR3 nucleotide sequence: TGTGCCTGGAGTGTAGGGGGGGGCTCCTACGAGCAGTACTTC. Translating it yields CAWSVGGGSYEQYF.

The CDR3 reads CSAEGSEGDTQYF. The CDR3 DNA follows: TGCAGCGCCGAGGGCTCCGAGGGAGATACGCAGTATTTT. The chain carries TRBV29-1 and TRBJ2-3; D is perhaps TRBD2 (5 bases). Germline V gene sequence: CDR1 SQVTM, CDR2 ANQGSEA. The CDR3 length is 13 residues. Deletions cut 7 bases from V and 5 bases from J, with 16 bases between.

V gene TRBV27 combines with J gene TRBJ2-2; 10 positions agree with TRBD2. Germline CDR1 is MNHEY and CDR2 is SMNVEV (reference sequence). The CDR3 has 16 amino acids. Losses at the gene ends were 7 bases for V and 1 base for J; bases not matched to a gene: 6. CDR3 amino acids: CASTPGLAKNTGELFF. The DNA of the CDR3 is TGTGCCAGCACCCCGGGACTAGCGAAGAACACCGGGGAGCTGTTTTTT.

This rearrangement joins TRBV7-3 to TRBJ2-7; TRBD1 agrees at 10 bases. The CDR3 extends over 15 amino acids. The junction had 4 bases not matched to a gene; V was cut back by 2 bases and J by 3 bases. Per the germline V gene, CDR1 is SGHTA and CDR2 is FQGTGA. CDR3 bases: TGTGCCAGCAGCTTACGGACAGGGGGACACTACGAGCAGTACTTC. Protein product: CASSLRTGGHYEQYF.

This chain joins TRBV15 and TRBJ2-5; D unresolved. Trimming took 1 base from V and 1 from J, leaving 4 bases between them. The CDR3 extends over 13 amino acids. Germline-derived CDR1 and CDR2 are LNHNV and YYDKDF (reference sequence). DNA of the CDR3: TGTGCCACCAGCAGAGGACTCCAAGAGACCCAGTACTTC. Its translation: CATSRGLQETQYF.

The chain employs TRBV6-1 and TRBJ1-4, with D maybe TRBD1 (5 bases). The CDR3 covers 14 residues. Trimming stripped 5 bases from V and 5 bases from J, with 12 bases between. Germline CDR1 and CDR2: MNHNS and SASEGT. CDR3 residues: CASSLGGTNEKLFF. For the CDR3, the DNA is TGTGCCAGCAGTCTGGGGGGAACCAATGAAAAACTGTTTTTT.

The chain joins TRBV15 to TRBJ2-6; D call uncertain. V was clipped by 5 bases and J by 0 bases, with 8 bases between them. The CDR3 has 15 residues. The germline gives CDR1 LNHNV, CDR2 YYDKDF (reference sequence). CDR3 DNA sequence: TGTGCCACCAGCCCAGTCTTCTCTGGGGCCAACGTCCTGACTTTC. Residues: CATSPVFSGANVLTF. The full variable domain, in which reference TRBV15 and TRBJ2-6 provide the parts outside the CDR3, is DAMVIQNPRYQVTQFGKPVTLSCSQTLNHNVMYWYQQKSSQAPKLLFHYYDKDFNNEADTPDNFQSRRPNTSFCFLDIRSPGLGDTAMYLCATSPVFSGANVLTFGAGSRLTVL.